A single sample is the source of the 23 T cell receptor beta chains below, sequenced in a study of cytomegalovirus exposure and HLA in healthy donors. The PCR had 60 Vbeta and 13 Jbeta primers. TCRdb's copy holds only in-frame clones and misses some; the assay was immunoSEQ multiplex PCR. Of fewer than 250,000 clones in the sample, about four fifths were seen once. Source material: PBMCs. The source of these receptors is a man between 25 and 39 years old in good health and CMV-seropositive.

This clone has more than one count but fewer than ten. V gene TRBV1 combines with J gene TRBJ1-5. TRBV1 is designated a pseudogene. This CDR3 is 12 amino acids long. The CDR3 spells CTSSHRRGTQHF. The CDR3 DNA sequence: TGCACCAGCAGCCACCGCAGAGGAACCCAGCATTTT.

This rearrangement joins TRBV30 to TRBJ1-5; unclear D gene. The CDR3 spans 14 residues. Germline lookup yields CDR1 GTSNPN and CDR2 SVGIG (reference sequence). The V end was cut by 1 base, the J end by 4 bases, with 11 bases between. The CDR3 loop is CAWSAGPLNQPQHF. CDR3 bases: TGTGCCTGGAGTGCGGGTCCTCTTAATCAGCCCCAGCATTTT.

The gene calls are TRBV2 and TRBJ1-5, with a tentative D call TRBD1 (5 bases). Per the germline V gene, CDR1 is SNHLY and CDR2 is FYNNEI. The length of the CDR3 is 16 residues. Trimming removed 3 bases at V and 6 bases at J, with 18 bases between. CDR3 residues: CASSDGRNRPRQPQHF. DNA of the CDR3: TGTGCCAGCAGTGACGGACGGAACAGGCCTCGTCAGCCCCAGCATTTT.

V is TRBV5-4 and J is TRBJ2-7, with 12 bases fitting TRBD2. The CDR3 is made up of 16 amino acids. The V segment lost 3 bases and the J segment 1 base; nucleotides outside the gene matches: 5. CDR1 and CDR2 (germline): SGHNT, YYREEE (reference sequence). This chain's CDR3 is CASSSTSGRRSYEQYF. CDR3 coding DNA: TGTGCCAGCAGCTCGACTAGCGGGAGAAGGTCCTACGAGCAGTACTTC.

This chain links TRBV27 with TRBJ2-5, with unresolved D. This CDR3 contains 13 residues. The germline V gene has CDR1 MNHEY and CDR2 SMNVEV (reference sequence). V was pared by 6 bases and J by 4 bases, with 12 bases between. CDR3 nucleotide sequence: TGTGCCAGCAGCGTCCGGGTGGGAGAGACCCAGTACTTC. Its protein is CASSVRVGETQYF.

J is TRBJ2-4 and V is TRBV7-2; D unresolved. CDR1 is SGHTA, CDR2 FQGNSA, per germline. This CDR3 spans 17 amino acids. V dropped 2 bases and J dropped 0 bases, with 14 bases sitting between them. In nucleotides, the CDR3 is TGTGCCAGCAGCTTATATGCAGGCTTTCTAGCCAAAAACATTCAGTACTTC. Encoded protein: CASSLYAGFLAKNIQYF. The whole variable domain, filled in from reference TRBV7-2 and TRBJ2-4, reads GAGVSQSPSNKVTEKGKDVELRCDPISGHTALYWYRQSLGQGLEFLIYFQGNSAPDKSGLPSDRFSAERTGGSVSTLTIQRTQQEDSAVYLCASSLYAGFLAKNIQYFGAGTRLSVL.

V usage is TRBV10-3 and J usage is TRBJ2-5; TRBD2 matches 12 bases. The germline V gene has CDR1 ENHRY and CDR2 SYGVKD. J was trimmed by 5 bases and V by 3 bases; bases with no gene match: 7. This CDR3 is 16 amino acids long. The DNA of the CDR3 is TGTGCCATCAGTGACTCACTAGCGGGGGGAGGGGAGACCCAGTACTTC. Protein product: CAISDSLAGGGETQYF.

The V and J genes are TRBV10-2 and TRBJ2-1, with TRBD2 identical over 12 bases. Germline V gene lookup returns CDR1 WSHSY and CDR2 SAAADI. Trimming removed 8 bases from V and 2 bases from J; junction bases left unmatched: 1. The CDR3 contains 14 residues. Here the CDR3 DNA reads TGCGCCAGCTCTAGCGGGGGGGCCTACAATGAGCAGTTCTTC. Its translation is CASSSGGAYNEQFF.

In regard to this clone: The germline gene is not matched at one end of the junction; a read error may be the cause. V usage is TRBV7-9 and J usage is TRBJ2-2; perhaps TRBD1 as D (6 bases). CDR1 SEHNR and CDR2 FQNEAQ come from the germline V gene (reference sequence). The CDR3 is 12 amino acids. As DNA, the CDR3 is TGTTCCAGCAGCTCAGGGGCCTCGGAGCTGTTTTTT. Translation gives CSSSSGASELFF. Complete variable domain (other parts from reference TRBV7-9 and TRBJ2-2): DTGVSQNPRHKITKRGQNVTFRCDPISEHNRLYWYRQTLGQGPEFLTYFQNEAQLEKSRLLSDRFSAERPKGSFSTLEIQRTEQGDSAMYLCSSSSGASELFFGEGSRLTVL.

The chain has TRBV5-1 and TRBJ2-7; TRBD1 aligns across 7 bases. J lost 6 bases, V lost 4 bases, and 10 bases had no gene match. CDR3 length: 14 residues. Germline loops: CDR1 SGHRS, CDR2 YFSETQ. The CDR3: CASSLGTAKGEQYF. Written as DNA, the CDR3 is TGCGCCAGCAGCCTAGGGACAGCTAAGGGCGAGCAGTACTTC. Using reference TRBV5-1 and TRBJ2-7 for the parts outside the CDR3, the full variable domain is KAGVTQTPRYLIKTRGQQVTLSCSPISGHRSVSWYQQTPGQGLQFLFEYFSETQRNKGNFPGRFSGRQFSNSRSEMNVSTLELGDSALYLCASSLGTAKGEQYFGPGTRLTVT.

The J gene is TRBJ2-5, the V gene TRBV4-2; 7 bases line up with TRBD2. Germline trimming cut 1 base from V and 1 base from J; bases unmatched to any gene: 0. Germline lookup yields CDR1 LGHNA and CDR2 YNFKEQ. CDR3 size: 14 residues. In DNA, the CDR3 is TGTGCCAGCAGCCAAGGGGAGGGCCAAGAGACCCAGTACTTC. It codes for CASSQGEGQETQYF.

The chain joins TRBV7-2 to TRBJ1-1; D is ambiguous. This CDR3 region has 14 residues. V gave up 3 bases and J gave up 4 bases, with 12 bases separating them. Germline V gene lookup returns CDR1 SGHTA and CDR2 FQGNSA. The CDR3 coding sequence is TGTGCCAGCAGCTTTCAAGGACTGAGCACTGAAGCTTTCTTT. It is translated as CASSFQGLSTEAFF.

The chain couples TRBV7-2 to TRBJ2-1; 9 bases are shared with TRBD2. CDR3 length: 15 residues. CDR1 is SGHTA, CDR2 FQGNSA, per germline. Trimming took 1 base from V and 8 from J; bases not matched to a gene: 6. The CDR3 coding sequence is TGTGCCAGCAGCTTAGTTCCGGCGGGGGGGTATGAGCAGTTCTTC. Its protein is CASSLVPAGGYEQFF.

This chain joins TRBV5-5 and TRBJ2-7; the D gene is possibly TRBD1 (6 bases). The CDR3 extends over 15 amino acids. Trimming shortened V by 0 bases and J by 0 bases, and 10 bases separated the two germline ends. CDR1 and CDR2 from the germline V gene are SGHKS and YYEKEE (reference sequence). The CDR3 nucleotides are TGTGCCAGCAGCTTGGGGGGGCAGGCCTCCTACGAGCAGTACTTC. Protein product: CASSLGGQASYEQYF.

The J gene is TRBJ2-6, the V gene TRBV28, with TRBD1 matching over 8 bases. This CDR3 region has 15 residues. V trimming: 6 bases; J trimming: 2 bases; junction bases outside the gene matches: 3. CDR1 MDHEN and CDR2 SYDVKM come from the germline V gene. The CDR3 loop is CASSLDRAGANVLTF. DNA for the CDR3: TGTGCCAGCAGCCTGGACAGGGCTGGGGCCAACGTCCTGACTTTC.

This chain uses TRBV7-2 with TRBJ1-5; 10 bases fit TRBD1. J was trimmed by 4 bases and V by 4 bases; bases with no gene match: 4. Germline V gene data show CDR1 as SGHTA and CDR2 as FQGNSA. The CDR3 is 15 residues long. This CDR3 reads CASSSTGGGNQPQHF. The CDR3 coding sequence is TGTGCCAGCAGCTCGACAGGGGGCGGTAATCAGCCCCAGCATTTT.

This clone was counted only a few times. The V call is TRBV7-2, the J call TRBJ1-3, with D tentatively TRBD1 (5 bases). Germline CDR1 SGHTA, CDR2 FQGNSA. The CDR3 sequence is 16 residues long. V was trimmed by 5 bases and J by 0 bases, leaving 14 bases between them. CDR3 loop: CASSASQASSGNTIYF. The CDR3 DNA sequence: TGTGCCAGCAGCGCGTCACAGGCGTCCTCTGGAAACACCATATATTTT.

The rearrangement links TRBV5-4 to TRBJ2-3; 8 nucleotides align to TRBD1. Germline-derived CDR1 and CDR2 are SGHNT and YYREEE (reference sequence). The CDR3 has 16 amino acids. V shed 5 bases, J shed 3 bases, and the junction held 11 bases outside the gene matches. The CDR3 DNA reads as TGTGCCAGCAGTTCACCATGGACAGGGACGACAGATACGCAGTATTTT. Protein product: CASSSPWTGTTDTQYF.

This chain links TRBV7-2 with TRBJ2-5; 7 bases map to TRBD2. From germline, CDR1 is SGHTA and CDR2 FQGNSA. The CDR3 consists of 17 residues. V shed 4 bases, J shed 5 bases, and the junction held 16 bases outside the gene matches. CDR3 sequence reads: CASSSHRLALDGETQYF. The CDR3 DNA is TGTGCCAGCAGCTCCCACCGACTAGCCCTGGATGGGGAGACCCAGTACTTC.

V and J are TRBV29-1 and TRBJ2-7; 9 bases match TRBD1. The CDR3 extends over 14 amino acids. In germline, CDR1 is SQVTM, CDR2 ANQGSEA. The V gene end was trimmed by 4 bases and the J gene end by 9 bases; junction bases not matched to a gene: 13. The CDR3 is CSVVSATGGRRQYF. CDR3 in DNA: TGCAGCGTTGTCTCTGCGACAGGGGGAAGGAGGCAGTACTTC.

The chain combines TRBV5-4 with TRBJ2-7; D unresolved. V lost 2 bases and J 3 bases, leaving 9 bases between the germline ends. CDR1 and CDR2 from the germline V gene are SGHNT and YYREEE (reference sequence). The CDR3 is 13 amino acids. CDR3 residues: CASSLKSSYEQYF. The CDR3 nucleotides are TGTGCCAGCAGCTTAAAAAGTAGCTACGAGCAGTACTTC.

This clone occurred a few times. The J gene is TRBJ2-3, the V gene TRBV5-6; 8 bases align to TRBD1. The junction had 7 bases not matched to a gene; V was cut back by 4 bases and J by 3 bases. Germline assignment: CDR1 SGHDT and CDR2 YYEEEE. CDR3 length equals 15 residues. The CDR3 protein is CASSEAGGSTDTQYF. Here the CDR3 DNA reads TGTGCCAGCAGCGAAGCAGGGGGCTCTACAGATACGCAGTATTTT.

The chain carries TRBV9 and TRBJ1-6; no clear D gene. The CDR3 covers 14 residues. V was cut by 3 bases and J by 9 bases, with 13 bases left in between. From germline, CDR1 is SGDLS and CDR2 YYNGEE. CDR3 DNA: TGTGCCAGCAGCGACGGGGTGAGAAGTTCACCCCTCCACTTT. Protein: CASSDGVRSSPLHF. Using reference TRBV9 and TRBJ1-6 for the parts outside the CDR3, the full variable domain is DSGVTQTPKHLITATGQRVTLRCSPRSGDLSVYWYQQSLDQGLQFLIQYYNGEERAKGNILERFSAQQFPDLHSELNLSSLELGDSALYFCASSDGVRSSPLHFGNGTRLTVT.